The clone carrying this T cell receptor beta chain was picked up a small number of times. Original processing methods: Amplifying reference gene primers gave estimates of nucleated cell counts. Assay: immunoSEQ multiplex PCR; the TCRdb copy retains only in-frame clones and omits some. That table furnishes V, J and clone size, whereas the DNA furnished D and trimming. The table has about 94,000 clones, about four fifths seen once. The sample is drawn from a study of blood T cell repertoires in COVID-19. Study summary: Italy, Spain and the United States were the sources of the convalescent and acute COVID-19 samples.

The CDR3 contains 15 residues. Germline loops: CDR1 MNHEY, CDR2 SMNVEV (reference sequence). V lost 5 bases and J lost 3; bases outside the gene matches: 8. This chain links TRBV27 with TRBJ2-7; 9 bases are shared with TRBD2. The sequence was collected from a man aged 55 to 70 with acute or convalescent COVID-19. The sequenced material came from peripheral blood. CDR3: CASSPSGGGVYEQYF. The CDR3 region has the DNA TGTGCCAGCAGTCCGTCTGGCGGGGGGGTCTACGAGCAGTACTTC.